This TCR beta chain was obtained from a study of circulating tumor DNA in untreated peripheral T-cell lymphoma listed by TCRdb under 2021. Remarks on this clone: Its antigen specificity is not known. Per-base qualities were not stored, and no clone one base away is much larger.

The CDR3 contains 15 residues, cysteine and phenylalanine counted. Just the 45-base CDR3 DNA is kept, in frame starting at base 1. Per the germline V gene, SGHVS is the CDR1 and FNYEAQ is the CDR2. V lost 5 bases and J lost 4 bases; the stretch between them is 18 bases long. On the study overall, not on this receptor specifically: Tumor-specific clonotypes turned up in approximately 72% of patients, identified from roughly 86% of baseline tissues and from roughly 64% of baseline serum samples.

Library method: the immunoSEQ multiplex PCR assay. TCRdb mirrors the immuneACCESS table, restricted to in-frame sequences. Some clones are absent from its copies; in checked studies, under half trace to an unresolved V gene, and the reason for the others is unknown. The sample table lists roughly 7,000 clones, approximately 80% of them with a count of one. The top ten hold under 30% of the sample. Tumor-specific TCR clonotypes were identified by sequencing baseline tumor tissue collected before treatment. Next-generation sequencing of T-cell receptor sequences was used to monitor peripheral T-cell lymphoma patients receiving frontline treatment on a trial.

The chain is made from TRBV7-6 and TRBJ2-7; the best D guess is TRBD1, with 5 bases matching. The sample taken for sequencing was tumor tissue. The clonotype originates from a human donor with peripheral T-cell lymphoma. The DNA sequence is as follows: TGTGCCAGCAGCCCCCCTGGGGCGGCCGGATACGAGCAGTACTTC. Translated, it reads CASSPPGAAGYEQYF.